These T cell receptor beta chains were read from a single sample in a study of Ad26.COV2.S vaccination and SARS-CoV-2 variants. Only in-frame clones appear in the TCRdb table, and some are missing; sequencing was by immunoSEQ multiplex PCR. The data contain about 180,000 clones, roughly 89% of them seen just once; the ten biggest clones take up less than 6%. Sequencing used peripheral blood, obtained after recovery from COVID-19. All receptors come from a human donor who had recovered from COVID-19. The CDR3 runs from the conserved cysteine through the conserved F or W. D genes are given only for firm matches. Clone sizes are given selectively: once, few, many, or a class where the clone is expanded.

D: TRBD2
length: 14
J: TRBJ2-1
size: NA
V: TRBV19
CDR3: CASSPGLAINEQFF
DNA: TGTGCCAGTAGTCCGGGACTAGCGATCAATGAGCAGTTCTTC

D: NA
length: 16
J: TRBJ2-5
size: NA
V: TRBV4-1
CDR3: CASSQTWGGYQETQYF
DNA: TGCGCCAGCAGCCAAACTTGGGGCGGCTACCAAGAGACCCAGTACTTC

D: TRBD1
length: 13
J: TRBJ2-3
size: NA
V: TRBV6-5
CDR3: CASGQGRTDTQYF
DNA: TGTGCCAGCGGACAGGGAAGAACAGATACGCAGTATTTT

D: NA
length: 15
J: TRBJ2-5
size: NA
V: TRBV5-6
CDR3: CASSLEGRLQETQYF
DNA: TGTGCCAGCAGCTTGGAGGGCAGATTACAAGAGACCCAGTACTTC

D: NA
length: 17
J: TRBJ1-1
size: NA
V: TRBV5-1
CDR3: CASSPESRDNGITEAFF
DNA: TGCGCCAGCAGCCCGGAGTCCAGGGATAATGGTATCACTGAAGCTTTCTTT

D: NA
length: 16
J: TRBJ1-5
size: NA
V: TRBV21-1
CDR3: CASSNRQGACNQPQHF
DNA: TGTGCCAGCAGCAACAGACAGGGGGCTTGCAATCAGCCCCAGCATTTT

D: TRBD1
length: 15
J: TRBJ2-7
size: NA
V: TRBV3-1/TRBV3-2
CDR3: CASSRRTGGSYEQYF
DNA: TGTGCCAGCAGCCGCCGGACAGGGGGCTCCTACGAGCAGTACTTC

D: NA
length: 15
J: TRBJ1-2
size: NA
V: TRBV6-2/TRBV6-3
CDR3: CASSHDQGLHYGYTF
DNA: TGTGCCAGCAGTCACGATCAGGGGTTGCACTATGGCTACACCTTC

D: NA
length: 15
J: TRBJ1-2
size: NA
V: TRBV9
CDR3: CASSVVPLPNYGYTF
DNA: TGTGCCAGCAGCGTAGTTCCTCTACCCAACTATGGCTACACCTTC

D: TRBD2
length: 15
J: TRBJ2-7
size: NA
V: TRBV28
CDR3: CASRSPGTSAYEQYF
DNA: TGTGCCAGCAGAAGCCCCGGGACTAGCGCCTACGAGCAGTACTTC

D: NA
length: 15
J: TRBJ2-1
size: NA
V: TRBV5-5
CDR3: CASSLTGLEGNEQFF
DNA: TGTGCCAGCAGCTTGACAGGACTCGAGGGAAATGAGCAGTTCTTC

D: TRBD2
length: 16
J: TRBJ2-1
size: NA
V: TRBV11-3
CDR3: CASSHSGGRSYNEQFF
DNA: TGTGCCAGCAGCCATAGCGGGGGAAGGTCCTACAATGAGCAGTTCTTC

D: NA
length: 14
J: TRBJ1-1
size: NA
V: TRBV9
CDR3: CASSVEAKNTEAFF
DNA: TGTGCCAGCAGCGTAGAGGCAAAGAACACTGAAGCTTTCTTT

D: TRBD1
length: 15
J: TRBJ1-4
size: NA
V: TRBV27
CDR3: CASSRGGTTNEKLFF
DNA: TGTGCCAGCAGCCGAGGGGGCACAACTAATGAAAAACTGTTTTTT

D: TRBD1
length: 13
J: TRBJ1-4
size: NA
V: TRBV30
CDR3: CAWSRQGVEKLFF
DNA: TGTGCCTGGAGTAGACAGGGGGTTGAAAAACTGTTTTTT

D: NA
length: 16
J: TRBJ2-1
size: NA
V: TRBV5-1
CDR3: CASSTEDGSSYNEQFF
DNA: TGCGCCAGCAGCACAGAGGACGGCAGCTCCTACAATGAGCAGTTCTTC

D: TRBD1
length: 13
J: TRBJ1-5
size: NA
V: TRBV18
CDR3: CASSADRERPQHF
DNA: TGTGCCAGCTCAGCGGACAGGGAGCGGCCCCAGCATTTT

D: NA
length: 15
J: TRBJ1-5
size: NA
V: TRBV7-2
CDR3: CASSPGEGVLQPQHF
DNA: TGTGCCAGCAGCCCCGGGGAGGGGGTTCTTCAGCCCCAGCATTTT

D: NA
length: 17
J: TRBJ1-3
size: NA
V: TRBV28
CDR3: CASTPLRGLGSGNTIYF
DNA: TGTGCCAGCACCCCCCTCCGGGGTTTAGGCTCTGGAAACACCATATATTTT

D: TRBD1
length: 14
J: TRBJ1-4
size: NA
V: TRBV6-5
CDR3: CASSQDRVLEKLFF
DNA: TGTGCCAGCAGTCAGGACAGGGTTCTAGAAAAACTGTTTTTT

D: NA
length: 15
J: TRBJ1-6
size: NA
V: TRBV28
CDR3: CASSLGGREASPLHF
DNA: TGTGCCAGCAGTTTGGGGGGCAGGGAGGCTTCACCCCTCCACTTT

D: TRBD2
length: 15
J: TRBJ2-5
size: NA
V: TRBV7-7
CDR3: CASSSRGGAQETQYF
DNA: TGTGCTAGCAGCTCGCGGGGGGGAGCTCAAGAGACCCAGTACTTC

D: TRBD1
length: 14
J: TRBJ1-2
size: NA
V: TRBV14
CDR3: CASSHRTGGYGYTF
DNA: TGTGCCAGCAGCCACAGGACAGGGGGGTATGGCTACACCTTC

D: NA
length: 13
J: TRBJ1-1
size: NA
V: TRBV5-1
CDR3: CASSLRARTEAFF
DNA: TGCGCCAGCAGCTTGAGGGCGCGCACTGAAGCTTTCTTT

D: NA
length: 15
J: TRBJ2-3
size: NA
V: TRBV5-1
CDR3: CASGGEGQSTDTQYF
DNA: TGCGCCAGCGGGGGGGAGGGACAGAGCACAGATACGCAGTATTTT

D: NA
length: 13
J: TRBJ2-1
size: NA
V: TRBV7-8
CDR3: CASLADSYNEQFF
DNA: TGTGCCAGCTTAGCGGACTCCTACAATGAGCAGTTCTTC

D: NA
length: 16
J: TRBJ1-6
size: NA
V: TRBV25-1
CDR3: CASSEITRDNNSPLHF
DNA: TGTGCCAGCAGTGAAATAACCAGGGACAATAATTCACCCCTCCACTTT

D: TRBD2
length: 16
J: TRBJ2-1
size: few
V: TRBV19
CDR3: CASTAGTSGYYNEQFF
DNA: TGTGCCAGTACCGCCGGGACTAGCGGGTATTACAATGAGCAGTTCTTC

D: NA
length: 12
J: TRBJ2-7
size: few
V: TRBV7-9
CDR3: CASSLGINEQYF
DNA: TGTGCCAGCAGCTTAGGCATCAACGAGCAGTACTTC

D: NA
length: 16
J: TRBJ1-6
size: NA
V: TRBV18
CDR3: CASSPQPSSYNSPLHF
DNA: TGTGCCAGCTCACCGCAGCCTAGCTCCTATAATTCACCCCTCCACTTT

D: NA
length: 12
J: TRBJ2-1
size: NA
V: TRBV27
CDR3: CASSLTASEQFF
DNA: TGTGCCAGCAGTTTAACCGCGAGTGAGCAGTTCTTC

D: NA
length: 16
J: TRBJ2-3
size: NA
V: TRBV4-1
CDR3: CASSQGGLTGTDTQYF
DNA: TGCGCCAGCAGCCAGGGGGGACTGACGGGCACAGATACGCAGTATTTT

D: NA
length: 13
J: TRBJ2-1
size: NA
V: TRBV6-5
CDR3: CASKAGQYNEQFF
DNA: TGTGCCAGCAAGGCGGGACAGTACAATGAGCAGTTCTTC

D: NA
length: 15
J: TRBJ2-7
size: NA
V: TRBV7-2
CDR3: CASSLSRGGIYEQYF
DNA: TGTGCCAGCAGCCTTTCTAGGGGGGGGATCTACGAGCAGTACTTC

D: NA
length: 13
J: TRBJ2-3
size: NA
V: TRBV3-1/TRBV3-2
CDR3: CASSPKDTDTQYF
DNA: TGTGCCAGCAGCCCTAAGGACACAGATACGCAGTATTTT

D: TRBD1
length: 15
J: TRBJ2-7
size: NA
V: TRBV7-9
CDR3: CASSDVRDRLYEQYF
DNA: TGTGCCAGCAGCGACGTCCGGGACAGGCTATACGAGCAGTACTTC

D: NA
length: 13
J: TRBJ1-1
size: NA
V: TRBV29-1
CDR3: CSVVGRMNTEAFF
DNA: TGCAGCGTTGTGGGACGGATGAACACTGAAGCTTTCTTT

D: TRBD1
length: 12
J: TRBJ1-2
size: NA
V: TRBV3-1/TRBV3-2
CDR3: CASSPGQGGYTF
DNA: TGTGCCAGCAGCCCCGGACAGGGTGGCTACACCTTC

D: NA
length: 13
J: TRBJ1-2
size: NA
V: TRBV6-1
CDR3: CASSETSNHGYTF
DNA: TGTGCCAGCAGTGAAACCTCTAACCATGGCTACACCTTC

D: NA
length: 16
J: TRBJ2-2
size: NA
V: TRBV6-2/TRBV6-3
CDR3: CASSYLLTKNTGELFF
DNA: TGTGCCAGCAGTTACCTCCTTACTAAGAACACCGGGGAGCTGTTTTTT

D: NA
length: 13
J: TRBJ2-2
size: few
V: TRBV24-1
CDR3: CATSVQNTGELFF
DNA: TGTGCCACCAGTGTTCAGAACACCGGGGAGCTGTTTTTT

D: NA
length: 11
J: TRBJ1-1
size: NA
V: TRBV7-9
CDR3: CASSWGTEAFF
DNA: TGTGCCAGCAGCTGGGGCACTGAAGCTTTCTTT

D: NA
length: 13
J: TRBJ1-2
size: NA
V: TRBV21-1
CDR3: CASKEGMVYGYTF
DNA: TGTGCCAGCAAGGAGGGAATGGTCTATGGCTACACCTTC

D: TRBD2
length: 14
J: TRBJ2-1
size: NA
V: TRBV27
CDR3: CASNLLASNNEQFF
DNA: TGTGCCAGCAACCTACTAGCGAGCAACAATGAGCAGTTCTTC